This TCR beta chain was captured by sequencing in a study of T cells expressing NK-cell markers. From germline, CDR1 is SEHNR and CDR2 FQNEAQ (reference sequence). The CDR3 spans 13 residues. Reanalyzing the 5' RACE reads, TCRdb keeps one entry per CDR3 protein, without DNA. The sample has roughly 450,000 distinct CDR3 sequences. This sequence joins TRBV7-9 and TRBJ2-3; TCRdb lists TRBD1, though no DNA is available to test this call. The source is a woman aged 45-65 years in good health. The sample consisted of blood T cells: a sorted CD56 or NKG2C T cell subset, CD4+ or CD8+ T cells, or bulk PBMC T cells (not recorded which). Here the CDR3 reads CASERSTLDTQYF.